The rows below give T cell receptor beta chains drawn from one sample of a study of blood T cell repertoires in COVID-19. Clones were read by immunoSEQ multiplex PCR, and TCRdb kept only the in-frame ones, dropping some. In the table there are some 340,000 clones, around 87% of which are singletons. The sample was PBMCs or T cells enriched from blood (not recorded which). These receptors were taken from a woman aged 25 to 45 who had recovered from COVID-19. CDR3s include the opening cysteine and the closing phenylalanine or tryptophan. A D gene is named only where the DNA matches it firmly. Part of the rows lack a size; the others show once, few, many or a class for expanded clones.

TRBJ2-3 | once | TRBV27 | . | TGTGCCAGCAGTTTTGGGGCGGATACGCAGTATTTT | CASSFGADTQYF
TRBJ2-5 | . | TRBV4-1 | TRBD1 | TGCGCCAGCAGCCAAGAGCCCAGGGGGCCGGGGGAGACCCAGTACTTC | CASSQEPRGPGETQYF
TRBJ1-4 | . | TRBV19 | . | TGTGCCAGTAGTTCACCCGGGGGGGTCGATGAAAAACTGTTTTTT | CASSSPGGVDEKLFF
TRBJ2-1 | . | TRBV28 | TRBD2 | TGTGCCAGCAAATTAAGCGGGGGGACATACAATGAGCAGTTCTTC | CASKLSGGTYNEQFF
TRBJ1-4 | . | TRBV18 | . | TGTGCCAGCTCACCAAGGCAGGTGGATAATGAAAAACTGTTTTTT | CASSPRQVDNEKLFF
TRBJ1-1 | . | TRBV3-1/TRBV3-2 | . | TGTGCCAGCACTGCGGGGAACACTGAAGCTTTCTTT | CASTAGNTEAFF
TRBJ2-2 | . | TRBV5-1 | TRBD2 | TGCGCCAGCAGCTCTAGCGGGGGCCAAGCGAACACCGGGGAGCTGTTTTTT | CASSSSGGQANTGELFF
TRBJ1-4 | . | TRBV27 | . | TGTGCCAGCAGTCGTGCGGGGGCAGCTAATGAAAAACTGTTTTTT | CASSRAGAANEKLFF
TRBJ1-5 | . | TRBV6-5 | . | TGTGCCAGCAGTTACTGGCAGGGAAATCAGCCCCAGCATTTT | CASSYWQGNQPQHF
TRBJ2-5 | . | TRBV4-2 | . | TGTGCCAGCAGCCAAGGGTCAAGCTCTGAGGGGACCCAGTACTTC | CASSQGSSSEGTQYF
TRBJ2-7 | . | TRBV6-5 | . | TGTGCCAGCAGCCAAGGGGTCTCCTACGAGCAGTACTTC | CASSQGVSYEQYF
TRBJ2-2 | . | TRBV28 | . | TGTGCCAGCAGTTTACTAGGGAACACCGGGGAGCTGTTTTTT | CASSLLGNTGELFF
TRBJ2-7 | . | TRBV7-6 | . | TGTGCCAGCAGCTTAGATGTGGTGGCAGTACCCTCCGAGCAGTACTTC | CASSLDVVAVPSEQYF
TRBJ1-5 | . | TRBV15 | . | TGTGCCACCAGCAGAGTGCTGGAAAGTAGCCAACAGCATTTT | CATSRVLESSQQHF
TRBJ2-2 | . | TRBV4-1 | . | TGCGCCAGCAGCCCGATGGTAGCGGCCGGGGAGCTGTTTTTT | CASSPMVAAGELFF
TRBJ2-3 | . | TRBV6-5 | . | TGTGCCAGCAGTTACCAAGAGGGAGTAACAGATACGCAGTATTTT | CASSYQEGVTDTQYF
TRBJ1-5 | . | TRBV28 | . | TGTGCCAGCTGCTCCTTCCAGGGAATTCAGCCCCAGCATTTT | CASCSFQGIQPQHF
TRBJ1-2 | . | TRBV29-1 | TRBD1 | TGCAGCGTAGAGACAGGGGCCTATGGCTACACCTTC | CSVETGAYGYTF
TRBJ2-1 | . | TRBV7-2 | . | TGTGCCAGCAGCACGAGGGCCCTCAATGAGCAGTTCTTC | CASSTRALNEQFF
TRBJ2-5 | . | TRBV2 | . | TGTGCCAGCAGTGTGAACGGCCAAGAGACCCAGTACTTC | CASSVNGQETQYF
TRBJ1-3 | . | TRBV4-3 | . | TGCGCCAGCAGCCAAGATATCGGAGTCTCTGGAAACACCATATATTTT | CASSQDIGVSGNTIYF
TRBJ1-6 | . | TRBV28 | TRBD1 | TGTGCCAGCAGTTCCTCCAGGAGGACAGGACCCCCGAGCTCCTATAATTCACCCCTCCACTTT | CASSSSRRTGPPSSYNSPLHF
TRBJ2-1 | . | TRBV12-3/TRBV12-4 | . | TGTGCCAGCAGTTTAACTTCCGGACAGCCTCTGTTCTTC | CASSLTSGQPLFF
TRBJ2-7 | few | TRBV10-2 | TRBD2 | TGCGCCAGCAGGAGGCTAGCGGGGGCCAGGTACGAGCAGTACTTC | CASRRLAGARYEQYF
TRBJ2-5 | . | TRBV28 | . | TGTGCCAGCAGTTTAAGGGGAGGGACCCAGTACTTC | CASSLRGGTQYF
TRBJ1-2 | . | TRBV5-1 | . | TGCGCCAGCAGCCCAGGGGTCGGGAACTATGGCTACACCTTC | CASSPGVGNYGYTF
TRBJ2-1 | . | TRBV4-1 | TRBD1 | TGCGCCAGCAGCCATGTTCCGGGACAGGGGGTCAACAATGAGCAGTTCTTC | CASSHVPGQGVNNEQFF
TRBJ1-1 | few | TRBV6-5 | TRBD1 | TGTGCCAGCAGGTTGACAGGGAGGACTGAAGCTTTCTTT | CASRLTGRTEAFF
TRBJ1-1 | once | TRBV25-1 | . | TGTGCCAGCAGTGAATATTTAGGAGCAGGGACTGAAGCTTTCTTT | CASSEYLGAGTEAFF
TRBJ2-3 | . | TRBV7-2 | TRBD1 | TGTGCCAGCAGCTTAAACAGGGGTACAGATACGCAGTATTTT | CASSLNRGTDTQYF
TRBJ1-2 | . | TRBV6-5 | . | TGTGCCAGCAGACTCTTGGGCGGGTATGAGGGCTACACCTTC | CASRLLGGYEGYTF
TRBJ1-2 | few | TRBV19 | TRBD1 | TGTGCCAGTACTCGCGGGACAGGGGGCGTGGACTATGGCTACACCTTC | CASTRGTGGVDYGYTF
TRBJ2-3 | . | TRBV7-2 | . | TGTGCCAGCAGCTTCCCTCGGGAACTTCTGGAGGATACGCAGTATTTT | CASSFPRELLEDTQYF
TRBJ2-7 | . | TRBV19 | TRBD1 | TGTGCCAGTGCCGAGACAGGGCGCTACGAGCAGTACTTC | CASAETGRYEQYF
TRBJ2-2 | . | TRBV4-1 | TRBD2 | TGCGCCAGCAGCCAAGGCGGACTAGCGGGGGCCCGTCTGAACACCGGGGAGCTGTTTTTT | CASSQGGLAGARLNTGELFF
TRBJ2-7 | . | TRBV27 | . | TGTGCCAGCCGAAATTACGACAGTTATGACTACGAGCAGTACTTC | CASRNYDSYDYEQYF
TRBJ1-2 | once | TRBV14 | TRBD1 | TGTGCCAGCAGCCTTCGACAAGGGGGCGGCTATGGCTACACCTTC | CASSLRQGGGYGYTF
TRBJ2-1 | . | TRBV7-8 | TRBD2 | TGTGCCAGCAGCTCCCCCAGCGGGGGCTCCTACAATGAGCAGTTCTTC | CASSSPSGGSYNEQFF
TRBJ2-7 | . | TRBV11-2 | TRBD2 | TGTGCCAGCAGCTGGACTAGCGGGGAAGTCTACGAGCAGTACTTC | CASSWTSGEVYEQYF
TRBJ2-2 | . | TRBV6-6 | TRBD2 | TGTGCCAGCAGCATAGCGGGGTGGGCCGGGGAGCTGTTTTTT | CASSIAGWAGELFF
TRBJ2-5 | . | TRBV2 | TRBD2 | TGTGCCAGCAGTGAGGGGCTAGCGGGGGATCGGGAGACCCAGTACTTC | CASSEGLAGDRETQYF
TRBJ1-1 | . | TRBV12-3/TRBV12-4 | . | TGTGCCAGCAGGCAAACAGGTGTAGAAGCTTTCTTT | CASRQTGVEAFF
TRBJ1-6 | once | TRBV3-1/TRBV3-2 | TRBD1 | TGTGCCAGCAGTTTCGACAGGGGGCAATCACCCCTCCACTTT | CASSFDRGQSPLHF
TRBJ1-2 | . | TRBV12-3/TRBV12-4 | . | TGTGCCAGCAGTCCCCGCACCTTACGGGGCTACACCTTC | CASSPRTLRGYTF
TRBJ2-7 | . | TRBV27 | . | TGTGCCAGCAGTATTCTAAGACCGGCGGACAGCTCCTACGAGCAGTACTTC | CASSILRPADSSYEQYF
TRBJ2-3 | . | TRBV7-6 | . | TGTGCCAGCAGCTTAGTTGCTGGGCTCACAGATACGCAGTATTTT | CASSLVAGLTDTQYF
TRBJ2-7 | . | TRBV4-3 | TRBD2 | TGCGCCAGCAGCCAAGACACTAGCGGGGGGTCCTACGAGCAGTACTTC | CASSQDTSGGSYEQYF
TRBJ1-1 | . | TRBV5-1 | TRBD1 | TGCGCCAGCAGCTTCACGGGACAGGGAAGGAGGCTCACTGAAGCTTTCTTT | CASSFTGQGRRLTEAFF
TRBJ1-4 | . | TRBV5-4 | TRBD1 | TGTGCCAGCAGCCCCCGGGACAGGGAGGAAAAACTGTTTTTT | CASSPRDREEKLFF
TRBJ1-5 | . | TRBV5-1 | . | TGCGCCAGCAGCTTGTTCCCCCGGGTCACGAGGGACAATCAGCCCCAGCATTTT | CASSLFPRVTRDNQPQHF
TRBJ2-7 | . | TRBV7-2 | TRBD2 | TGTGCCAGCACTAATCGGGGGGATAACTACGAGCAGTACTTC | CASTNRGDNYEQYF
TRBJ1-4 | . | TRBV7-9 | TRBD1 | TGTGCCAGCAGCCCGGGACAGGGAATAGGGACTAATGAAAAACTGTTTTTT | CASSPGQGIGTNEKLFF
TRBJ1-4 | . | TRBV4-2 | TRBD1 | TGTGCCAGCAGCCAAGTCCACACGCAGGGGGATGAAAAACTGTTTTTT | CASSQVHTQGDEKLFF
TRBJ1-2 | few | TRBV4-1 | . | TGCGCCAGCAGCCAAGAGGGCGGCTACACCTTC | CASSQEGGYTF
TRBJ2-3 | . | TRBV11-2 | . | TGTGCCAGCAGCTTGCGGGGCGGAGGTCCAGATACGCAGTATTTT | CASSLRGGGPDTQYF
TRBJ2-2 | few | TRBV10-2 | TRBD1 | TGCGCCAGCAGTGAGTCGAGTTTGCAGGGGGCGCCGGCCGGGGAGCTGTTTTTT | CASSESSLQGAPAGELFF